The entry below describes one T cell receptor (beta chain). Its antigen is still unknown. Base qualities are not at hand, and no much larger clone is one base apart. These data belong to a study of T cells in lung cancer brain metastases (dated by TCRdb to 2017 to 2018). Some background on the complete study: Of the 20 patients, about 17 had a history of tobacco use, with a median of roughly 41 pack-years. Of the patients, around twelve were female and 8 or 9 were male, and their median age at first diagnosis was more than 50 years. The cohort comprised some 20 patients contributing 40 or so specimens, one primary lung lesion and one brain metastasis each. The study compared TCR beta CDR3 repertoires of fully resected primary non-small cell lung cancers with those of paired brain metastases. Of the approximately 20 patients, around 18 received no interval therapy between resection of the primary and resection of the metastasis. Primary and metastatic specimens both had an average DNA integrity number of 3.5 to 4, with no significant difference between the two sites. A median interval of roughly 370 days was observed between acquisition of the primary and brain metastasis specimens. The study at large found these results: It was not possible to control for the effects of preoperative corticosteroids on T cell infiltration in brain metastases. The ten most abundant clones made up a significantly larger repertoire fraction in brain metastases than primaries, suggesting clonal expansion. Most clones were specific to a single lesion, and overlap between paired lesions was limited (mean Morisita index approximately 0.24). Brain metastases had significantly fewer unique productive clones than paired primaries (median around 1,500 versus 4,400). Retrieval of the complete infiltrating T cell repertoire may have been prevented by DNA fragmentation in FFPE samples.

Each sample received about 2 to 5 ug of genomic DNA as input, and the DNA input was kept equal within each pair of samples. TCR beta libraries were constructed with the immunoSEQ hsTCRbeta Kit, with multiplexed V and J gene primers used across two PCR steps. The pooled libraries, together with positive and negative controls, were sequenced on an Illumina MiSeq running a 100-cycle paired-end protocol. From the authors' description of their analysis: Raw data were processed by the immunoSEQ vendor into normalized, annotated TCR beta repertoire reports. Richness was defined as unique clones by nucleotide sequence, with iChao1 and Efron-Thisted estimators extrapolating total richness. To characterize and compare the paired lesions, the analysis used Pielou's evenness, Simpson's index, the proportional abundance of the top-ten clones, and the Morisita overlap index. This is the immuneACCESS table as TCRdb keeps it, with only in-frame sequences that have V and J called. A part of the clones is gone; compared with another copy, unresolved V genes explain less than half, and the rest is unexplained. V, J and clone size are taken as reported in that table, and D and trimming were inferred from the DNA itself. Counted in this sample were about 3,500 clones; roughly nine tenths of them appeared once. Clones ranked in the top ten supply approximately 5% of the sample.

Via the germline V gene, CDR1 is ENHRY and CDR2 SYGVKD. The germline ends are 11 bases apart after V is trimmed by 2 bases and J by 1 base. Including cysteine and phenylalanine, the CDR3 has 15 amino acids. The CDR3 DNA has 45 bases and is translated from base 1. Resection was performed in the patients for synchronous oligometastatic disease or for delayed recurrence of a solitary brain metastasis. To avoid including cancers other than NSCLC, any patient with a history of multiple malignancies was excluded. Tumor areas were macrodissected from a few deparaffinized roughly 10 um unstained sections under guidance from marked H&E slides. Every specimen was formalin-fixed and paraffin-embedded (FFPE). The AllPrep DNA/RNA FFPE Kit was used to extract genomic DNA.

The rearranged segments are TRBV10-3 and TRBJ1-1, with no confident D gene call. The sample taken for sequencing was tumor tissue from the primary lung tumor. Interpreted using the paper, the cell subset or site label stands for: primary lung cancer lesion. The clonotype comes from a woman aged 45-60 years with non-small cell lung cancer. The CDR3 reads as follows: CAISEEGLQNTEAFF. The nucleotides read TGTGCCATCAGTGAGGAAGGGCTACAGAACACTGAAGCTTTCTTT.